The T cell receptor (beta chain) described here comes from a study of blood T cell repertoires in COVID-19. Some clones are missing from TCRdb's copy, which holds only in-frame ones; the method was immunoSEQ multiplex PCR. The table has about 220,000 clones, about four fifths seen once. The receptor's source is a woman aged 40-49 years who had been exposed to COVID-19. The sequencing sample was made of PBMCs or T cells enriched from blood (not recorded which).

The CDR3 region has the DNA TGTGCCAGCAGCTTAGGAATTGGCGGGGGGGCCACAGATACGCAGTATTTT. It specifies CASSLGIGGGATDTQYF. The J gene is TRBJ2-3, the V gene TRBV7-2; 9 bases map to TRBD2. CDR1 SGHTA and CDR2 FQGNSA come from the germline V gene. V gave up 1 base and J gave up 2 bases; unmatched junction bases: 7. The CDR3 sequence is 17 residues long.